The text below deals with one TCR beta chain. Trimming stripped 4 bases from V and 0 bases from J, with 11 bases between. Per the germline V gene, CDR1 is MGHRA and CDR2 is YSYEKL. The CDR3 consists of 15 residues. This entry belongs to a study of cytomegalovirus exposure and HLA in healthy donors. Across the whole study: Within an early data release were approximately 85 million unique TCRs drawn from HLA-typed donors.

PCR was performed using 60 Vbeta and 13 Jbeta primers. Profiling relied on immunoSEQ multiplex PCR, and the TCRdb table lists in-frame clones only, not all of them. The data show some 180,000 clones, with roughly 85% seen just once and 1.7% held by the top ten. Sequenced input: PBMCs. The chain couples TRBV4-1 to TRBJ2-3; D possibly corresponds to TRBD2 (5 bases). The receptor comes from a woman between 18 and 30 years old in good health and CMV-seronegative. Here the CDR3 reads CASSLLALSTDTQYF. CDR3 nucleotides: TGCGCCAGCAGCCTCTTAGCGCTAAGCACAGATACGCAGTATTTT.